This T cell receptor (beta chain) was identified during a study of spatial heterogeneity in lung cancer. This clonotype has ten or more counts. V was clipped by 6 bases and J by 1 base, with 8 bases between them. The CDR3 is 13 residues long. Germline V gene data show CDR1 as SGHTA and CDR2 as FQGNSA. Each TCR cDNA molecule carried a unique molecular identifier. TCRdb used MiXCR to reprocess the 5' RACE reads, holding one entry per CDR3 protein. Here the sample spans some 38,000 distinct CDR3 sequences, 7.5% being singletons. Time point meaning: sample taken at primary tumor resection. The input material, whole RNA from tumor, nontumor lung or frozen PBMC, was sequenced unsorted.

Specimen: PBMCs, collected at surgery. This rearrangement joins TRBV7-2 to TRBJ2-3; D remains unclear. The sequence was obtained from a male donor with early-stage non-small cell lung cancer. CDR3 nucleotide sequence: TGTGCCAGCAGGCTCGGTCGCACAGATACGCAGTATTTT. Translated: CASRLGRTDTQYF.